These T cell receptor beta chains were read from a single sample in a study of kidney transplant recipient with SARS-CoV-2 infection. TCRdb re-analysed the reads in MiXCR, keeping a single row per CDR3 protein. The sample carries 200,000 to 300,000 distinct CDR3 sequences, roughly 26% recorded once. The sequencing here drew on a blood sample, taken at baseline and on day 111 from a kidney transplant recipient. The source is a male patient aged 25-45 years who had COVID-19 and was a kidney transplant recipient. Some T cells may trace back to the graft donor. Both conserved end residues are part of each CDR3. The D gene is left open where the match is weak. Some rows have no size entry. The others give once, few or many, or a class for an expanded clone.

clone_size: NA; v_call: TRBV5-4; j_call: TRBJ1-2; d_call: NA; cdr3_nt: TGTGCCAGCTGTCCGTGCGTACCAGGAAAGACCTATGGCTACACCTTC; cdr3_aa: CASCPCVPGKTYGYTF
clone_size: many; v_call: TRBV5-1; j_call: TRBJ1-1; d_call: TRBD1; cdr3_nt: TGCGCCAGCAGACCTCCCGACAGGGGCGTTGAAGCTTTCTTT; cdr3_aa: CASRPPDRGVEAFF
clone_size: many; v_call: TRBV6-5; j_call: TRBJ2-3; d_call: NA; cdr3_nt: TGTGCCAGCAGTTTGGAGGGTAGGAGTGCAGATACGCAGTATTTT; cdr3_aa: CASSLEGRSADTQYF
clone_size: many; v_call: TRBV20-1; j_call: TRBJ2-5; d_call: TRBD2; cdr3_nt: TGCAGTGCTACTGCGGGAGGGGGTGAGCAGTACTTC; cdr3_aa: CSATAGGGEQYF
clone_size: many; v_call: TRBV5-6; j_call: TRBJ1-5; d_call: TRBD1; cdr3_nt: TGTGCCAGCAGCTTCCGGGACAGGTATCCGGGCAATCAGCCCCAGCATTTT; cdr3_aa: CASSFRDRYPGNQPQHF
clone_size: NA; v_call: TRBV5-6; j_call: TRBJ2-1; d_call: TRBD2; cdr3_nt: TGTGCCAGCAGCTTCCGACTAAGCGGGAGCTACAATGAGCAGTTCTTC; cdr3_aa: CASSFRLSGSYNEQFF
clone_size: many; v_call: TRBV20-1; j_call: TRBJ1-6; d_call: NA; cdr3_nt: TGCAGTGCCGCCCTGGGACCGACTCAGGATTCACCCCTCCACTTT; cdr3_aa: CSAALGPTQDSPLHF
clone_size: many; v_call: TRBV6-1; j_call: TRBJ1-2; d_call: NA; cdr3_nt: TGTGCCAGCAGTACATTTATCTCTATGCGAAAGACCTATGGCTACACCTTC; cdr3_aa: CASSTFISMRKTYGYTF
clone_size: many; v_call: TRBV20-1; j_call: TRBJ2-7; d_call: TRBD2; cdr3_nt: TGCAGTGCCACGACTAGCGGGAGGTTCTACGAGCAGTACTTC; cdr3_aa: CSATTSGRFYEQYF
clone_size: many; v_call: TRBV20-1; j_call: TRBJ2-7; d_call: TRBD2; cdr3_nt: TGCAGTGCTAGCCTAGGCGGGGGAGCTGGCTACGAGCAGTACTTC; cdr3_aa: CSASLGGGAGYEQYF
clone_size: NA; v_call: TRBV10-2; j_call: TRBJ2-7; d_call: NA; cdr3_nt: TGCGCCAGCTCCCACTCCTACAAGCAGTACTTC; cdr3_aa: CASSHSYKQYF
clone_size: many; v_call: TRBV5-1; j_call: TRBJ2-7; d_call: TRBD2; cdr3_nt: TGCGCCAGCAGCTCGGGGGGGGGCCAACCCTCCTACGAGCAGTACTTC; cdr3_aa: CASSSGGGQPSYEQYF
clone_size: many; v_call: TRBV6-5; j_call: TRBJ1-1; d_call: NA; cdr3_nt: TGTGCCAGCAGTTACTCCCGGACGTGGGACACTGAAGCTTTCTTT; cdr3_aa: CASSYSRTWDTEAFF
clone_size: many; v_call: TRBV9; j_call: TRBJ1-1; d_call: NA; cdr3_nt: TGTGCCAGCAGCGTACTTCCAGAGATGAACACTGAAGCTTTCTTT; cdr3_aa: CASSVLPEMNTEAFF
clone_size: many; v_call: TRBV4-3; j_call: TRBJ2-1; d_call: NA; cdr3_nt: TGCGCCAGCAGCCAAGATCGTCGGGGAAATGAGCAGTTCTTC; cdr3_aa: CASSQDRRGNEQFF
clone_size: many; v_call: TRBV6-1; j_call: TRBJ1-2; d_call: NA; cdr3_nt: TGTGCCAGCAGTGAACTTCTAGGGAGCTATGGCTACACCTTC; cdr3_aa: CASSELLGSYGYTF
clone_size: many; v_call: TRBV12-1; j_call: TRBJ2-1; d_call: NA; cdr3_nt: TGTGCCAGCAGCTATAGCGGGAGATCCTACAATGAGCAGTTCTTC; cdr3_aa: CASSYSGRSYNEQFF
clone_size: many; v_call: TRBV12-3/TRBV12-4; j_call: TRBJ2-3; d_call: NA; cdr3_nt: TGTGCCAGCAGTTTTACCGGGAACACAGATACGCAGTATTTT; cdr3_aa: CASSFTGNTDTQYF
clone_size: NA; v_call: TRBV5-6; j_call: TRBJ1-2; d_call: NA; cdr3_nt: TGTGCCAGCGGCTTGTCTCGGGCCATATTGGGCTACACCTTC; cdr3_aa: CASGLSRAILGYTF
clone_size: NA; v_call: TRBV19; j_call: TRBJ1-4; d_call: NA; cdr3_nt: TGTGCCAGTAATACCACCACAGGGTGGGACGAAAAACTGTTTTTT; cdr3_aa: CASNTTTGWDEKLFF
clone_size: many; v_call: TRBV3-1; j_call: TRBJ1-2; d_call: NA; cdr3_nt: TGTGCCAGCAGCTTCATGGGCACCCTTCGAAAGACCTATGGCTACACCTTC; cdr3_aa: CASSFMGTLRKTYGYTF
clone_size: NA; v_call: TRBV5-1; j_call: TRBJ2-3; d_call: NA; cdr3_nt: TGCGCCAGCAGCTTGGCGGGGACCACAGATACGCAGTATTTT; cdr3_aa: CASSLAGTTDTQYF
clone_size: many; v_call: TRBV28; j_call: TRBJ1-2; d_call: NA; cdr3_nt: TGTGCCAGCAGTTTTCTTGGGGTTCTCGGGGGGTACTACACCTTC; cdr3_aa: CASSFLGVLGGYYTF
clone_size: NA; v_call: TRBV12-3/TRBV12-4; j_call: TRBJ1-2; d_call: NA; cdr3_nt: TGTGCCAGCAGCGCCCACTATGGCTACACCTTC; cdr3_aa: CASSAHYGYTF
clone_size: many; v_call: TRBV5-6; j_call: TRBJ1-1; d_call: NA; cdr3_nt: TGTGCCAGCAGCTTGGGGGGGTCTGGACAGTTTCCTTTCTTT; cdr3_aa: CASSLGGSGQFPFF
clone_size: NA; v_call: TRBV19; j_call: TRBJ1-2; d_call: NA; cdr3_nt: TGTGCCAGTAGTTGTTCCAAGACAGATCGAAAGACCTATGGCTACACCTTC; cdr3_aa: CASSCSKTDRKTYGYTF
clone_size: NA; v_call: TRBV20-1; j_call: TRBJ2-5; d_call: NA; cdr3_nt: TGCAGTGCTAGCGGCCAGCGGAGGCAAGAGACCCAGTACTTC; cdr3_aa: CSASGQRRQETQYF
clone_size: many; v_call: TRBV5-4; j_call: TRBJ1-2; d_call: NA; cdr3_nt: TGTGCCAGCGAGCCATGCGTACCAGGAAAGACCTATGGCTACACCTTC; cdr3_aa: CASEPCVPGKTYGYTF
clone_size: few; v_call: TRBV7-6; j_call: TRBJ2-5; d_call: NA; cdr3_nt: TGTGCCAGCAGCTTAGCTGGGGCAGGGCATGGAGAGACCCAGTACTTC; cdr3_aa: CASSLAGAGHGETQYF
clone_size: NA; v_call: TRBV7-6; j_call: TRBJ1-2; d_call: NA; cdr3_nt: TGTGCCAGCAGCTCCGCCAATGAATCTCGAAAGACCTATGGCTACACCTTC; cdr3_aa: CASSSANESRKTYGYTF
clone_size: many; v_call: TRBV4-1; j_call: TRBJ1-5; d_call: NA; cdr3_nt: TGCGCCAGCAGCCAATCTCAGGGATATAGCAATCAGCCCCAGCATTTT; cdr3_aa: CASSQSQGYSNQPQHF
clone_size: many; v_call: TRBV6-6; j_call: TRBJ2-1; d_call: NA; cdr3_nt: TGTGCCAGCAGTAGTCCCCCGGGGAGCAATGAGCAGTTCTTC; cdr3_aa: CASSSPPGSNEQFF
clone_size: NA; v_call: TRBV3-1; j_call: TRBJ2-2; d_call: NA; cdr3_nt: TGTGCCAGCAGCGTACAGGGTCCCATTTCAGGCTTGACCGGGGAGCTGTTTTTT; cdr3_aa: CASSVQGPISGLTGELFF
clone_size: many; v_call: TRBV12-2; j_call: TRBJ1-2; d_call: NA; cdr3_nt: TGTGCAAGTCGCAGATTTCCGACTCCACGAAAGACCTATGGCTACACCTTC; cdr3_aa: CASRRFPTPRKTYGYTF
clone_size: many; v_call: TRBV3-1; j_call: TRBJ2-3; d_call: NA; cdr3_nt: TGTGCCAGCAGCCAAGGGTTCGCGGGAAGAAGCACAGATACGCAGTATTTT; cdr3_aa: CASSQGFAGRSTDTQYF
clone_size: many; v_call: TRBV5-8; j_call: TRBJ1-2; d_call: NA; cdr3_nt: TGTGCCAGCCTCACTGTTCATCCACGAAAGACCTATGGCTACACCTTC; cdr3_aa: CASLTVHPRKTYGYTF